Below, one T cell receptor beta chain is given with its context. This CDR3 comprises 15 residues. Germline lookup yields CDR1 MNHEY and CDR2 SMNVEV (reference sequence). Trimming removed 5 bases at V and 4 bases at J, with 14 bases between. This entry belongs to a study of blood T cell repertoires in COVID-19. Study as a whole: Some COVID-19 samples were acute and others convalescent; all came from the United States, Italy and Spain.

TCRdb's table, derived via immunoSEQ multiplex PCR, lists solely in-frame clones and lacks some. The sample consists of about 110,000 clones, roughly 81% of them appearing once. Sequenced sample: peripheral blood. The receptor comes from a human donor in a cohort sampled during active COVID-19. The chain carries TRBV27 and TRBJ1-4, with D possibly being TRBD1 (6 bases). The CDR3 protein is CASSPTTGYNEKLFF. The DNA of the CDR3 is TGTGCCAGCAGTCCTACGACAGGCTATAATGAAAAACTGTTTTTT.